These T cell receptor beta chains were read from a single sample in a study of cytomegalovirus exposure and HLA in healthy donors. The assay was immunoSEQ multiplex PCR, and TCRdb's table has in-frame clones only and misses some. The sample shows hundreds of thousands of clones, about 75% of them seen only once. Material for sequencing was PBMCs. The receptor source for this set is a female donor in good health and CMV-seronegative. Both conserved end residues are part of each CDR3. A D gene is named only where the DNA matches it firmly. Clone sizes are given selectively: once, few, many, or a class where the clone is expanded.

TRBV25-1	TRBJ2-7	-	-	CASSEGLGYGGHYEQYF	TGTGCCAGCAGTGAAGGACTGGGGTACGGGGGGCACTACGAGCAGTACTTC
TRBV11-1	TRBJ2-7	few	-	CASSLPGYEQYF	TGTGCCAGCAGCTTACCGGGGTACGAGCAGTACTTC
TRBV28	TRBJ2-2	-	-	CASSLLTGELFF	TGTGCCAGCAGTTTACTTACCGGGGAGCTGTTTTTT
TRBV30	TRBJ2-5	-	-	CAWSVSAQETQYF	TGTGCCTGGAGTGTTAGCGCCCAAGAGACCCAGTACTTC
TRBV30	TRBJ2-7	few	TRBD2	CAWSALLAGGPFTYEQYF	TGTGCCTGGAGTGCTCTTCTAGCGGGAGGCCCCTTTACCTACGAGCAGTACTTC
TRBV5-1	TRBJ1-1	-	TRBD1	CASSGVTGVGEAFF	TGCGCCAGCAGCGGGGTGACAGGGGTCGGGGAAGCTTTCTTT
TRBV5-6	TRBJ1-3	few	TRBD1	CASSPRLTGAGNTIYF	TGTGCCAGCAGCCCACGACTCACAGGGGCAGGAAACACCATATATTTT
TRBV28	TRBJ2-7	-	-	CASGRFGDTYEQYF	TGTGCCAGCGGCAGATTCGGGGACACTTACGAGCAGTACTTC
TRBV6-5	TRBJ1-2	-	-	CASSARTAAGGYTF	TGTGCCAGCAGTGCCCGGACGGCTGCGGGCGGCTACACCTTC
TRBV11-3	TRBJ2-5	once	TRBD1	CASSPRGSETQYF	TGTGCCAGCAGCCCCAGGGGGTCGGAGACCCAGTACTTC
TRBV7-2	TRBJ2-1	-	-	CASSPRGASVNEQFF	TGTGCCAGCAGCCCCAGAGGGGCTAGCGTGAATGAGCAGTTCTTC
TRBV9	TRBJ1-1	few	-	CASSPGLGAKDTEAFF	TGTGCCAGCAGCCCAGGGTTGGGGGCAAAGGACACTGAAGCTTTCTTT
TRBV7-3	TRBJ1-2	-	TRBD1	CASSLDNRGGRYTF	TGTGCCAGCAGCTTAGATAACAGGGGGGGACGCTACACCTTC
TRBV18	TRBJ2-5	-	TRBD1	CASSPNSGTGVLGETQYF	TGTGCCAGCTCACCAAATTCCGGGACAGGGGTCCTCGGGGAGACCCAGTACTTC
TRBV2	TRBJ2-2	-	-	CASRNPWGRTGELFF	TGTGCCAGCAGGAACCCCTGGGGGCGAACCGGGGAGCTGTTTTTT
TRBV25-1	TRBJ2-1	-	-	CASSEGGGGVNNEQFF	TGTGCCAGCAGTGAAGGAGGTGGAGGAGTAAACAATGAGCAGTTCTTC
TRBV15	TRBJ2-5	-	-	CAGEVDLVWETQYF	TGTGCCGGGGAGGTGGACTTAGTGTGGGAGACCCAGTACTTC
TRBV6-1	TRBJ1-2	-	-	CASMKSPYGYTF	TGTGCCAGCATGAAGAGTCCCTATGGCTACACCTTC
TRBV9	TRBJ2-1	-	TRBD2	CASSSTSTSGRNFGNEQFF	TGTGCCAGCAGCTCTACATCAACTAGCGGGAGGAACTTCGGCAATGAGCAGTTCTTC
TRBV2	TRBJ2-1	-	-	CASSRLDGQFF	TGTGCCAGCAGTAGACTAGATGGGCAGTTCTTC
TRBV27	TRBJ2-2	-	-	CASRRLLEGRIGELFF	TGTGCCAGCAGACGCTTACTAGAGGGGAGGATAGGGGAGCTGTTTTTT
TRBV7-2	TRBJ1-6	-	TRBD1	CASSSGQGSRSPLHF	TGTGCCAGCAGCTCTGGACAGGGATCCCGTTCACCCCTCCACTTT
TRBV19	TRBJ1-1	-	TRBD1	CASSITGADTEAFF	TGTGCCAGTAGTATTACAGGGGCCGACACTGAAGCTTTCTTT
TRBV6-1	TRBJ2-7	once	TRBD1	CASQNRGHGYEQYF	TGTGCCAGCCAGAACAGGGGGCACGGGTACGAGCAGTACTTC
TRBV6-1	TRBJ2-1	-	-	CASSRQNYNEQFF	TGTGCCAGCAGTCGCCAGAACTACAATGAGCAGTTCTTC
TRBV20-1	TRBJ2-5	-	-	CSARGETQYF	TGCAGTGCTAGGGGCGAGACCCAGTACTTC
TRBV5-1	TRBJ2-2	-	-	CASSLATGRDTGELFF	TGCGCCAGCAGCTTGGCAACGGGAAGGGACACCGGGGAGCTGTTTTTT
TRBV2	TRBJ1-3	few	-	CASSSDLAGNTIYF	TGTGCCAGCAGTTCGGACCTAGCCGGAAACACCATATATTTT
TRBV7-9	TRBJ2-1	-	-	CASSPIGGSYNEQFF	TGTGCCAGCAGCCCAATCGGGGGCTCCTACAATGAGCAGTTCTTC
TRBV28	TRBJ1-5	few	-	CASSQRGQPQHF	TGTGCCAGCAGCCAAAGAGGCCAGCCCCAGCATTTT
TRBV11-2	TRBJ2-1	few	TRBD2	CASRGLDSHTGQFF	TGTGCCAGCAGGGGACTAGACAGTCACACAGGGCAGTTCTTC
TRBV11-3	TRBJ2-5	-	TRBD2	CASSHRLAEETQYF	TGTGCCAGCAGCCATCGACTAGCGGAAGAGACCCAGTACTTC
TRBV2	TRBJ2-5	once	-	CASSEAEVAKTQYF	TGTGCCAGCAGTGAAGCCGAGGTAGCGAAGACCCAGTACTTC
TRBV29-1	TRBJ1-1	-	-	CSVPGRKGTEAFF	TGCAGCGTCCCGGGGAGAAAAGGGACTGAAGCTTTCTTT
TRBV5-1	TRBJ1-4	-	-	CASSLGSARGREKLFF	TGCGCCAGCAGCTTGGGGAGCGCCAGGGGAAGAGAAAAACTGTTTTTT
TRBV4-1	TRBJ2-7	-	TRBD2	CASSVWAGDSEQYF	TGCGCCAGCAGCGTTTGGGCGGGAGACAGCGAGCAGTACTTC
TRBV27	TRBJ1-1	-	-	CASSRTKGRGTEAFF	TGTGCCAGCAGTAGGACGAAGGGGAGGGGGACTGAAGCTTTCTTT
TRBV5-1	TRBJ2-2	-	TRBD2	CASSPLGAGNTGELFF	TGCGCCAGCAGCCCCTTGGGAGCGGGAAACACCGGGGAGCTGTTTTTT
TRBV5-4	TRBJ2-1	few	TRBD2	CASSTGGTRSYNEQFF	TGTGCCAGCAGCACCGGGGGGACCCGGTCCTACAATGAGCAGTTCTTC
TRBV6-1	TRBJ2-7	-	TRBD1	CASRTLQGSYEQYF	TGTGCCAGCAGGACTCTACAGGGGTCCTACGAGCAGTACTTC
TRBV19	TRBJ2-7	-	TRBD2	CASNPLAGEVDYEQYF	TGTGCCAGTAATCCGCTAGCGGGAGAGGTGGACTACGAGCAGTACTTC
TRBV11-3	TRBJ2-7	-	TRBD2	CASSPTSGREEQYF	TGTGCCAGCAGCCCGACTAGCGGGAGGGAGGAGCAGTACTTC
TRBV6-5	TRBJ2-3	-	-	CASSLVTTDTQYF	TGTGCCAGCAGTTTAGTTACCACAGATACGCAGTATTTT